Listed below are T cell receptor beta chains from one sample, sequenced in a study of early T cells in non-severe SARS-CoV-2 infection. TCRdb re-called the 5' RACE reads with MiXCR, one entry per CDR3 protein. The sample yields 70,000 to 75,000 distinct CDR3 sequences, less than 15% seen once. The source material was whole blood. These TCRs come from an adult who was a healthcare worker with PCR-confirmed SARS-CoV-2 infection or an uninfected control (not recorded which). Both conserved end residues are part of each CDR3. A D gene is named only where the DNA matches it firmly. Not all rows give a size; the values are once, few, many and, for expanded clones, a class.

TRBD1 | NA | TRBJ1-2 | TRBV25-1 | CASKGQAPGYTF | TGTGCCAGCAAGGGACAGGCCCCTGGCTACACCTTC
TRBD2 | NA | TRBJ2-7 | TRBV29-1 | CSVEVGSGSIYEQYF | TGCAGCGTTGAAGTGGGTAGCGGGAGTATCTACGAGCAGTACTTC
NA | NA | TRBJ1-1 | TRBV25-1 | CASSESSYTEAFF | TGTGCCAGCAGTGAAAGTAGCTACACTGAAGCTTTCTTT
NA | NA | TRBJ1-1 | TRBV5-4 | CASSLGQRNTEAFF | TGTGCCAGCAGCTTGGGACAGAGGAACACTGAAGCTTTCTTT
TRBD2 | few | TRBJ2-7 | TRBV27 | CASSYSGGVSYEQYF | TGTGCCAGCAGTTACAGCGGGGGGGTCTCCTACGAGCAGTACTTC
TRBD2 | many | TRBJ2-7 | TRBV28 | CASSTGLAGAYEQYF | TGTGCCAGCAGCACGGGACTAGCGGGAGCCTACGAGCAGTACTTC
NA | few | TRBJ2-7 | TRBV12-3/TRBV12-4 | CASSFGTGREQYF | TGTGCCAGCAGTTTCGGTACAGGACGAGAGCAGTACTTC
NA | few | TRBJ1-2 | TRBV3-1 | CASSQDLIGWQGDYGYTF | TGTGCCAGCAGCCAAGATTTGATCGGTTGGCAAGGGGATTATGGCTACACCTTC
TRBD1 | NA | TRBJ2-3 | TRBV29-1 | CSVEGQGTDTQYF | TGCAGCGTTGAGGGACAGGGCACAGATACGCAGTATTTT
TRBD2 | NA | TRBJ2-1 | TRBV2 | CASSEKTSGYNEQFF | TGTGCCAGCAGTGAAAAGACTAGCGGTTACAATGAGCAGTTCTTC